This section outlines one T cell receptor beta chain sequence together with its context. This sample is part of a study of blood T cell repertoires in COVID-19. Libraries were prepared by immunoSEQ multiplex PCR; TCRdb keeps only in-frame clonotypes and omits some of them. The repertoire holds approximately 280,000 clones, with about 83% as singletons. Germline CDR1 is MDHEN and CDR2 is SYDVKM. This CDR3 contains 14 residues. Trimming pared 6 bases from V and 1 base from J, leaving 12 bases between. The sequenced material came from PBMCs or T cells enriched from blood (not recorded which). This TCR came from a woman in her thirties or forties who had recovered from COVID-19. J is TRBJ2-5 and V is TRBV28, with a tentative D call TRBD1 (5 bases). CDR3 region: CASSRRGFQETQYF. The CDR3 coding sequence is TGTGCCAGCAGCCGAAGGGGATTCCAAGAGACCCAGTACTTC.